A single sample is the source of the 7 T cell receptor beta chains below, sequenced in a study of CD8 T cells in Susac syndrome. cDNA came from roughly 0.5 to 1 ug RNA primed by random hexamers. TCRdb processed the immunoSEQ multiplex PCR reads anew with MiXCR; each CDR3 protein has one entry. The sample carries roughly 200,000 distinct CDR3 sequences, approximately 95% recorded once. The sequenced sample consisted of CD8+ T cells from PBMCs. The source is a human donor with multiple sclerosis.

V is TRBV28 and J is TRBJ1-2; tentatively, D is TRBD1 (6 bases). V shed 2 bases and J shed 4 bases, with 11 bases lying between them. Germline V gene data show CDR1 as MDHEN and CDR2 as SYDVKM. The CDR3 length is 14 residues. The DNA for the CDR3 is TGTGCCAGCAGTTTAACCGGACAGCCCTATGGCTACACCTTC. It yields the protein CASSLTGQPYGYTF.

The chain recombines TRBV3-1 with TRBJ1-1, with a tentative D call TRBD1 (5 bases). Germline-derived CDR1 and CDR2 are LGHDT and YNNKEL (reference sequence). This CDR3 is built from 14 residues. The germline V and J ends were trimmed by 5 bases and 4 bases, with 14 bases remaining between them. CDR3 sequence: CASSAVGGGTEAFF. The CDR3, as DNA: TGTGCCAGCAGCGCAGTTGGGGGAGGCACTGAAGCTTTCTTT.

The rearrangement joins TRBV4-2 to TRBJ2-3; tentatively, D is TRBD1 (5 bases). The CDR3 has 17 residues. The V gene's germline CDR1 is LGHNA and CDR2 YNFKEQ. V lost 4 bases to trimming and J lost 3 bases, with 20 bases between them. The CDR3 spells CASSLTYRLGRTDTQYF. CDR3 DNA: TGTGCCAGCAGCCTTACCTACAGGTTGGGTCGAACAGATACGCAGTATTTT.

Written as DNA, the CDR3 is TGTGCCAGCAGCTTCAAGGTGGGGGACTACGAGCAGTACTTC. It encodes CASSFKVGDYEQYF. The rearrangement uses TRBV7-8 and TRBJ2-7, with D perhaps assigned TRBD1 or TRBD2 (5 bases each). CDR1 is SGHVS and CDR2 is FQNEAQ in the germline V gene. This CDR3 region has 14 residues. V was clipped by 3 bases and J by 3 bases, with 12 bases between them.

The rearrangement joins TRBV27 to TRBJ2-2; 11 bases align to TRBD2. The V gene end was trimmed by 4 bases and the J gene end by 5 bases; junction bases not matched to a gene: 9. Germline V gene data show CDR1 as MNHEY and CDR2 as SMNVEV (reference sequence). This CDR3 spans 17 amino acids. The CDR3 region is CASSSTILAGVTGELFF. The CDR3 DNA is TGTGCCAGCAGTTCCACTATACTAGCGGGAGTTACCGGGGAGCTGTTTTTT.

V and J are TRBV20-1 and TRBJ2-7; a possible D gene is TRBD1 (6 bases). Trimming removed 5 bases from V and 6 bases from J, with 20 bases in between. There are 14 residues in the CDR3. Germline values: CDR1 DFQATT, CDR2 SNEGSKA (reference sequence). This CDR3 is CSACRWTECAEQYF. The CDR3 coding sequence is TGCAGTGCTTGCAGGTGGACAGAGTGTGCCGAGCAGTACTTC.

The rearrangement links TRBV2 to TRBJ2-3; D unclear. The V end was cut by 5 bases, the J end by 4 bases, with 7 bases between. The CDR3 has 12 residues. CDR1 and CDR2 from the germline V gene are SNHLY and FYNNEI. The CDR3 loop is CASSWRSDTQYF. In nucleotides, the CDR3 is TGTGCCAGCAGTTGGAGATCAGATACGCAGTATTTT.